Presented here are 3 T cell receptor beta chains from one specimen sequenced in a study of blood T cell repertoires in COVID-19. Some clones are missing from TCRdb's copy, which holds only in-frame ones; the method was immunoSEQ multiplex PCR. Of 100,000 or so clones listed, roughly 89% were seen once; the top ten hold about a fifth. Sequencing was performed on peripheral blood. Every receptor here comes from a human donor with acute or convalescent COVID-19. The donor label of this sample is uncertain.

The chain carries TRBV28 and TRBJ1-2, with 9 nucleotides matching TRBD1. The CDR3 is made up of 15 amino acids. With 2 bases clipped from V and 8 bases from J, the junction kept 9 bases outside the gene matches. Germline V CDR1 and CDR2: MDHEN, SYDVKM. The DNA of the CDR3 is TGTGCCAGCAGTTTACCAATGGGGGACAGGGAGGGCTACACCTTC. As protein: CASSLPMGDREGYTF.

This clone was seen a few times. Here the CDR3 DNA reads TGTGCCAGCAGCCAAGGGAGGGACACTGAAGCTTTCTTT. Translation gives CASSQGRDTEAFF. The chain has TRBV3-1 (or the pseudogene TRBV3-2) and TRBJ1-1; no firm D call. The V gene lost 1 base and the J gene lost 3 bases, with 6 bases spanning the gap. The CDR3 has 13 amino acids. Per germline, CDR1 LGHDT and CDR2 YNNKEL (reference sequence).

CDR3 residues: CASSPGQGGGYTF. In DNA form, the CDR3 reads TGTGCCAGCAGTCCCGGACAGGGGGGCGGCTACACCTTC. The chain joins TRBV28 to TRBJ1-2, with 10 bases identical to TRBD1. The CDR3 loop spans 13 amino acids. The J segment lost 8 bases and the V segment lost 5 bases, leaving 5 bases of the junction unmatched. Germline-derived CDR1 and CDR2 are MDHEN and SYDVKM.